This TCR beta chain was captured in a study of blood T cell repertoires in COVID-19. Study in general: The origin of the acute and convalescent COVID-19 samples was the United States, Italy and Spain. In each case, the material was cDNA or gDNA derived from T cells, B-cell-depleted T cells, or PBMCs.

The CDR3 runs to 16 residues. Per the germline V gene, CDR1 is MGHRA and CDR2 is YSYEKL. V lost 1 base to trimming and J lost 4 bases; unmatched junction nucleotides: 6. By frequency in the sample, this clone is medium-sized. Per the study methods: Amplification of reference gene primers provided the estimated nucleated cell counts. Sequencing used immunoSEQ multiplex PCR; TCRdb keeps in-frame clones, though not all of them. That table furnishes V, J and clone size, whereas the DNA furnished D and trimming. The table records approximately 47,000 clones, about 83% of them present only once. The chain combines TRBV4-1 with TRBJ1-2; 10 nucleotides line up with TRBD1. What was sequenced was peripheral blood. This sequence originates from a woman aged 55-70 years with acute or convalescent COVID-19. The DNA for the CDR3 is TGCGCCAGCAGCCAAGTCGGGACAGGGGAATTCTATGGCTACACCTTC. Translation gives CASSQVGTGEFYGYTF.